This TCR beta chain was sequenced during a study of beta chain features in type 1 diabetes. Study observations and caveats: Insertions at VDJ junctions were less frequent in type 1 diabetes patients. These patients also deleted more nucleotides at the same junctions.

V lost 0 bases to trimming and J lost 2 bases, with 4 bases between them. Germline lookup yields CDR1 GTSNPN and CDR2 SVGIG (reference sequence). The CDR3 contains 12 residues. As every portion of the isolated RNA was reverse transcribed, the sequencing read expressed TCRB transcripts. Assay used: immunoSEQ multiplex PCR; TCRdb lists only in-frame clones, some missing. The table has roughly 330,000 clones, approximately 11% seen once. This clone was counted at least ten times. Its specificity is unknown. In the same sample, other DNA sequences code for this CDR3. Sorted cells reached over 95% purity in every population.

V is TRBV30 and J is TRBJ2-5; no clear D gene. Sequencing was carried out using naive CD4+ T cells from blood. This receptor was obtained from a woman in her 30s in good health. CDR3: CAWSVLQETQYF. The CDR3 DNA reads TGTGCCTGGAGTGTACTTCAAGAGACCCAGTACTTC.